This TCR beta chain was identified in a study of T cells in narcolepsy. V was shortened by 0 bases and J by 0 bases, with 5 bases between the two germline ends. Germline values: CDR1 MNHNY, CDR2 SVGAGI (reference sequence). CDR3 size: 15 residues. Broader study findings: HCRT-specific and TRIB2-specific autoreactive clonotypes appeared among same-patient CSF and blood CD4+ clonotypes. Blood of same and different patients, but not healthy controls, reportedly held recurring autoreactive clonotypes.

Produced via immunoSEQ multiplex PCR; TCRdb's table is partial and in-frame only. The data contain roughly 25,000 clones, roughly four fifths of them seen just once; the ten biggest clones take up about 1.3%. On this clone itself: Its antigen is not identified.

The chain joins TRBV6-6 to TRBJ2-2; D gene unclear. This clonotype originated in a human donor with narcolepsy. Sequencing was performed on CD45RA- memory CD4+ T cells from PBMCs. CDR3 residues: CASSYSVPNTGELFF. As DNA, the CDR3 is TGTGCCAGCAGTTACTCGGTCCCGAACACCGGGGAGCTGTTTTTT.